The T cell receptor beta chain under discussion was sequenced for a study of T-cell memory formation after mild COVID-19. The CDR3 is 12 amino acids. V shed 7 bases and J shed 0 bases, with 9 bases lying between them. In germline, CDR1 is DFQATT, CDR2 SNEGSKA (reference sequence). Each CDR3 protein is one row after TCRdb ran MiXCR on the 5' RACE reads. The sample includes around 130,000 distinct CDR3 sequences, 11% to 15% of them seen just once. Sequenced material: PBMCs or a T cell subset sorted from them (not recorded which). This chain uses TRBV20-1 with TRBJ1-1, with D uncertain. The TCR was taken from an adult woman who had mild COVID-19 (a few samples of this study predate the infection). Cell type and time point are not known. The CDR3 region has the DNA TGCAGTGGCCAGACATTGAACACTGAAGCTTTCTTT. Protein: CSGQTLNTEAFF.